One and the same sample provided the 22 T cell receptor beta chains below, sequenced in a study of breast tumors, draining lymph nodes, adjacent tissues. TCRdb re-called the multiplex PCR reads through MiXCR, storing one row per CDR3 protein. Among fewer than 20,000 distinct CDR3 sequences listed, around 49% were seen once. The specimen was tumor-adjacent breast tissue. These receptors were obtained from a female donor with breast cancer. Some clones in this sample may be carry-over from other donors' samples.

This chain uses TRBV7-9 with TRBJ2-1; 9 bases are shared with TRBD2. The V gene's germline CDR1 is SEHNR and CDR2 FQNEAQ (reference sequence). V lost 3 bases and J lost 5; bases outside the gene matches: 5. The CDR3 spans 15 residues. The CDR3 nucleotides are TGTGCCAGCAGCTTTCCCTTAGCGGGGGACAATGAGCAGTTCTTC. Its translation: CASSFPLAGDNEQFF.

In DNA, the CDR3 is TGTGCCACACGCCGGGGCCATAACGGGGAGCTGTTTTTT. The encoded protein is CATRRGHNGELFF. V gene TRBV6-5 combines with J gene TRBJ2-2, with D perhaps given as TRBD1 or TRBD2 (5 bases each). This CDR3 comprises 13 residues. Trimming shortened V by 10 bases and J by 7 bases, and 16 bases separated the two germline ends. Germline lookup yields CDR1 MNHEY and CDR2 SVGAGI.

The genes are TRBV2 and TRBJ2-3; maybe TRBD2 (5 bases). The germline gives CDR1 SNHLY, CDR2 FYNNEI. V was trimmed by 5 bases and J by 3 bases, leaving 6 bases between them. The CDR3 is made up of 12 amino acids. The CDR3 DNA reads TGTGCCAGCAGTAGCGGAACAGATACGCAGTATTTT. Translating it yields CASSSGTDTQYF.

In its sample, this clonotype was seen many times. A read error may explain this, as a much larger clone is one base away. V usage is TRBV5-1 and J usage is TRBJ1-4; unclear D gene. There are 14 residues in the CDR3. Germline V gives CDR1 SGHRS, CDR2 YFSETQ. V lost 4 bases to trimming and J lost 1 base, with 8 bases between them. The CDR3 DNA is TGCGCCAGCAGCCAGAGTTTAACTAATGAAAAACTGTTTTTT. Its translation is CASSQSLTNEKLFF.

This clonotype has a count of ten or more. The chain has TRBV6-2 or TRBV6-3 and TRBJ2-7, with D unclear. Trimming took 0 bases from V and 6 from J, leaving 12 bases between them. CDR1 MNHEY and CDR2 SVGEGT come from the germline V gene. The CDR3 covers 14 residues. The CDR3 region has the DNA TGTGCCAGCAGTTACTCGAGTGGGCTTCGCGAGCAGTACTTC. Its translation is CASSYSSGLREQYF.

This clonotype is classed as medium-sized. This rearrangement joins TRBV19 to TRBJ1-5; 8 bases map to TRBD1. This CDR3 comprises 14 residues. The V gene's germline CDR1 is LNHDA and CDR2 SQIVND (reference sequence). The J segment lost 3 bases and the V segment lost 6 bases, leaving 4 bases of the junction unmatched. For the CDR3, the DNA is TGTGCCAGTAGGCTGACAGGGGCCAATCAGCCCCAGCATTTT. It codes for CASRLTGANQPQHF.

As regards this clonotype: A much more abundant neighbour one base away suggests this may be a read error. The CDR3 is CASSSSATTGELFF. The CDR3 DNA reads TGTGCCAGCAGCTCTTCGGCGACCACCGGGGAGCTGTTTTTT. The rearrangement links TRBV5-5 to TRBJ2-2; D is unresolved. This CDR3 is built from 14 residues. V lost 3 bases to trimming and J lost 4 bases, with 10 bases between them. The V gene's germline CDR1 is SGHKS and CDR2 YYEKEE (reference sequence).

The V gene is TRBV9, the J gene TRBJ2-1; TRBD2 aligns across 16 bases. This CDR3 spans 17 amino acids. The germline V gene encodes CDR1 SGDLS and CDR2 YYNGEE. Trimming took 3 bases from V and 6 from J; bases not matched to a gene: 6. CDR3 region: CASSGGTSGRESNEQFF. Written as DNA, the CDR3 is TGTGCCAGCAGCGGTGGGACTAGCGGGAGGGAGAGCAATGAGCAGTTCTTC.

This sequence joins TRBV29-1 and TRBJ2-1; D uncertain. The V gene lost 1 base and the J gene lost 0 bases, with 4 bases spanning the gap. The CDR3 length is 13 residues. Germline CDR1 and CDR2: SQVTM and ANQGSEA. The CDR3 loop reads CSVEGRSYNEQFF. The DNA of the CDR3 is TGCAGCGTTGAAGGGCGCTCCTACAATGAGCAGTTCTTC.

The rearrangement links TRBV20-1 to TRBJ2-3; D may be TRBD2 (5 bases). This CDR3 is 15 amino acids long. Germline assignment: CDR1 DFQATT and CDR2 SNEGSKA (reference sequence). Trimming left V 6 bases short and J 2 bases short, with 18 bases between. CDR3: CSASSLSEYTDTQYF. CDR3 coding DNA: TGCAGTGCCAGCAGCCTTAGCGAATACACAGATACGCAGTATTTT.

This chain uses TRBV29-1 with TRBJ1-3; D remains ambiguous. The CDR3 totals 13 residues. V lost 6 bases, J lost 4 bases, and 13 bases lay in between. CDR1 is SQVTM and CDR2 is ANQGSEA in the germline V gene. The CDR3: CSVRLIGGNTIYF. The CDR3 DNA reads as TGCAGCGTGAGACTGATTGGAGGAAACACCATATATTTT.

This sequence joins TRBV29-1 and TRBJ2-7, with TRBD1 matching 7 bases. From germline, CDR1 is SQVTM and CDR2 ANQGSEA. CDR3 length equals 13 residues. Unmatched junction bases numbered 5, after V lost 6 bases and J lost 0 bases. In DNA, the CDR3 is TGCAGCGTCAGGGGACAGAGCTCCTACGAGCAGTACTTC. It specifies CSVRGQSSYEQYF.

This clonotype ranks as medium-sized (0.01 to 0.1%). CDR3 loop: CASSFRGPSGKLFF. The CDR3 coding sequence is TGTGCCAGCAGCTTCCGAGGACCCTCCGGAAAACTGTTTTTT. The chain employs TRBV5-6 and TRBJ1-4; D not certain. Trimming left V 2 bases short and J 10 bases short, with 15 bases between. The CDR3 consists of 14 residues. CDR1 SGHDT and CDR2 YYEEEE come from the germline V gene.

This chain uses TRBV30 with TRBJ1-5; tentative D call: TRBD1 (5 bases). CDR1 is GTSNPN and CDR2 is SVGIG in the germline V gene (reference sequence). The ends were cut back, 2 bases at V and 1 base at J, with 9 bases in the middle. The CDR3 covers 14 residues. In nucleotides, the CDR3 is TGTGCCTGGAGTCAGGGTGGCAGCAATCAGCCCCAGCATTTT. Translated, it gives CAWSQGGSNQPQHF.

By share, this clonotype counts as medium-sized. V usage is TRBV4-3 and J usage is TRBJ1-6; a possible D gene is TRBD1 (6 bases). CDR1 LGHNA and CDR2 YSLEER come from the germline V gene. The ends were cut back, 1 base at V and 5 bases at J, with 12 bases in the middle. The CDR3 contains 16 residues. The CDR3 is CASSQVGTNNNSPLHF. The DNA of the CDR3 is TGCGCCAGCAGCCAAGTCGGGACAAATAATAATTCACCCCTCCACTTT.

This sequence joins TRBV7-8 and TRBJ2-3; no clear D. V lost 3 bases, J lost 4 bases, and 8 bases lay in between. The CDR3 length is 13 residues. CDR1 and CDR2 from the germline V gene are SGHVS and FQNEAQ. CDR3 bases: TGTGCCAGCAGCTTGGAAAGCCCAGATACGCAGTATTTT. Translating gives CASSLESPDTQYF.

This sequence joins TRBV10-3 and TRBJ2-1; possibly TRBD2 for D (7 bases). Germline lookup yields CDR1 ENHRY and CDR2 SYGVKD. The CDR3 loop spans 18 amino acids. The V end was cut by 0 bases, the J end by 6 bases, with 21 bases between. As DNA, the CDR3 is TGTGCCATCAGTGAGTCAGGGCTAGGGGGGGGGGGGGGCAATGAGCAGTTCTTC. Translated, it gives CAISESGLGGGGGNEQFF.

The genes are TRBV5-1 and TRBJ2-3, with a weak D call TRBD2 (7 bases). The CDR3 has 17 amino acids. V was pared by 3 bases and J by 1 base, with 18 bases between. Germline V gene data show CDR1 as SGHRS and CDR2 as YFSETQ. The DNA for the CDR3 is TGCGCCAGCAGCTCCACTAGGGGGGCGGGAGGCACAGATACGCAGTATTTT. Amino acids: CASSSTRGAGGTDTQYF.

This clonotype was counted ten times or more. The CDR3 protein is CASNTMGSYNEQFF. The CDR3, as DNA: TGTGCCAGCAACACCATGGGCTCCTACAATGAGCAGTTCTTC. This chain joins TRBV9 and TRBJ2-1, with D unclear. V was shortened by 6 bases and J by 0 bases, with 10 bases between the two germline ends. There are 14 residues in the CDR3. The germline V gene has CDR1 SGDLS and CDR2 YYNGEE.

Ten or more counts support this clonotype. J is TRBJ2-3 and V is TRBV6-5; 12 bases are shared with TRBD2. The CDR3 has 14 amino acids. Trimming removed 8 bases from V and 4 bases from J; junction bases left unmatched: 4. The germline V gene has CDR1 MNHEY and CDR2 SVGAGI. In DNA form, the CDR3 reads TGTGCCAGCGCGACTAGCGGGAGCGCAGATACGCAGTATTTT. Its translation is CASATSGSADTQYF.

This rearrangement joins TRBV9 to TRBJ2-3; TRBD2 agrees at 8 bases. CDR3 size: 15 residues. Germline V lookup: CDR1 SGDLS, CDR2 YYNGEE. With 1 base clipped from V and 5 bases from J, the junction kept 6 bases outside the gene matches. The CDR3, as DNA: TGTGCCAGCAGCGTACCAGCGGGAGAAGGAGATACGCAGTATTTT. It codes for CASSVPAGEGDTQYF.

The CDR3 spells CASSSSMGGRGADTQYF. CDR3 DNA: TGTGCCAGCAGTTCCTCTATGGGCGGGAGGGGTGCAGATACGCAGTATTTT. This chain uses TRBV28 with TRBJ2-3; 9 bases match TRBD2. V was pared by 4 bases and J by 4 bases, with 12 bases of the junction left unmatched. The CDR3 length is 17 residues. Germline CDR1 reads MDHEN; CDR2 reads SYDVKM.